Presented here are 20 T cell receptor beta chains from one specimen sequenced in a study of regulatory T cells in long-lasting Graves disease. As to time point: persistent/refractory GD, antithyroid drugs over 5 years with positive TRAb. PBMCs provided the RNA from which the TCR library was made. Arm-PCR with iRepertoire HTBI primers amplified the CDR3 regions for these TCR beta libraries. Using its own MiXCR run on the multiplex PCR reads, TCRdb lists one record per CDR3 protein. The profile shows roughly 450,000 distinct CDR3 sequences, about 22% of them singletons. Specimen: peripheral blood mononuclear cells (PBMCs), collected when the disease was refractory, from a patient treated with antithyroid drugs. Receptor source: a female donor with Graves disease.

About this clonotype: This may be a read error, as it is one base from a much larger clone. The rearrangement uses TRBV6-2 or TRBV6-3 and TRBJ2-7, with TRBD1 identical over 7 bases. Germline CDR1 and CDR2: MNHEY and SVGEGT. The length of the CDR3 is 16 residues. For the CDR3, the DNA is TGTGCCGGCAGACGCCAAGCCCGAGACAGGGCTCACGAGCAGTACTTC. Translating it yields CAGRRQARDRAHEQYF.

A few counts support this clonotype. J is TRBJ1-5 and V is TRBV19; D unresolved. V was cut by 0 bases and J by 1 base, with 1 base left in between. The CDR3 contains 13 residues. Per germline, CDR1 LNHDA and CDR2 SQIVND (reference sequence). The CDR3 spells CASSIESNQPQHF. CDR3 in DNA: TGTGCCAGTAGTATAGAAAGCAATCAGCCCCAGCATTTT.

This clonotype was seen ten or more times. The gene calls are TRBV28 and TRBJ1-5; TRBD1 agrees at 7 bases. Germline CDR1 MDHEN, CDR2 SYDVKM. V shed 10 bases and J 5 bases; nucleotides not matched to a gene: 11. The CDR3 has 14 residues. Here the CDR3 reads CAIQGRVRDQPQHF. CDR3 coding DNA: TGTGCCATACAGGGGAGAGTTCGTGATCAGCCCCAGCATTTT.

This clonotype was detected many times. J is TRBJ2-5 and V is TRBV28; D might be TRBD1 (5 bases). V dropped 5 bases and J dropped 2 bases, with 21 bases sitting between them. The CDR3 contains 17 residues. CDR1 and CDR2 from the germline V gene are MDHEN and SYDVKM. CDR3 in amino acids: CASSLASLVRTQETQYF. CDR3 sequence (DNA): TGTGCCAGCAGTCTCGCTTCCCTCGTAAGGACACAAGAGACCCAGTACTTC.

This clonotype was detected many times. The J gene is TRBJ1-2, the V gene TRBV27; D not resolved. V was cut by 5 bases and J by 6 bases, with 10 bases left in between. The germline V gene encodes CDR1 MNHEY and CDR2 SMNVEV (reference sequence). CDR3 length equals 12 residues. The CDR3 DNA reads as TGTGCCAGCAGTGGTATTTTCGATGGCTACACCTTC. As protein: CASSGIFDGYTF.

In the case of this clonotype: This may be a read error: a much more frequent sequence differs by one nucleotide. The chain has TRBV28 and TRBJ1-4; 7 bases map to TRBD1. CDR1 MDHEN and CDR2 SYDVKM come from the germline V gene. The length of the CDR3 is 15 residues. The CDR3 spells CAGSLRGQANEKLFF. The CDR3 DNA follows: TGTGCCGGCAGTTTGAGAGGACAGGCAAATGAAAAACTGTTTTTT.

Notes on this clonotype: A much more abundant neighbour one base away suggests this may be a read error. The V call is TRBV24-1, the J call TRBJ2-7; D is unclear. CDR1 is KGHDR and CDR2 is SFDVKD in the germline V gene. CDR3 length equals 11 residues. Trimming took off 3 bases at V and 3 bases at J, with 2 bases between the two ends. The CDR3 loop is CATSDIYEQYF. CDR3 in DNA: TGTGCCACCAGTGATATCTACGAGCAGTACTTC.

This clonotype was counted at least ten times. This chain joins TRBV5-1 and TRBJ1-1; D not certain. Germline CDR1 and CDR2: SGHRS and YFSETQ. The CDR3 covers 14 residues. V was pared by 4 bases and J by 3 bases, with 13 bases between. The CDR3: CASSPQNEYTEAFF. The DNA of the CDR3 is TGCGCCAGCAGCCCTCAGAACGAGTACACTGAAGCTTTCTTT.

There are many counts of this clonotype. The chain employs TRBV3-1 and TRBJ1-1; no definite D call. The CDR3 runs 17 residues. Trimming left V 0 bases short and J 0 bases short, with 14 bases between. Germline V gives CDR1 LGHDT, CDR2 YNNKEL (reference sequence). The CDR3 DNA follows: TGTGCCAGCAGCCAAGATCTCTGGGGATTCATGAACACTGAAGCTTTCTTT. It yields the protein CASSQDLWGFMNTEAFF.

This clonotype was seen many times. V and J are TRBV2 and TRBJ2-2, with D uncertain. Trimming shortened V by 8 bases and J by 2 bases, and 9 bases separated the two germline ends. Germline lookup yields CDR1 SNHLY and CDR2 FYNNEI. This CDR3 has 13 amino acids. CDR3 residues: CASGIGNTGELFF. The CDR3 DNA is TGTGCCAGCGGAATAGGCAACACCGGGGAGCTGTTTTTT.

This clonotype was seen ten or more times. The chain recombines TRBV2 with TRBJ2-5, with D possibly matching TRBD1 (6 bases). The ends were cut back, 6 bases at V and 5 bases at J, with 19 bases in the middle. The CDR3 contains 15 residues. The V gene's germline CDR1 is SNHLY and CDR2 FYNNEI. The CDR3 region is CASRPDRVVVETQYF. The CDR3 nucleotides read TGTGCCAGCAGACCGGACAGAGTCGTCGTCGAGACCCAGTACTTC.

This clonotype was observed many times. J is TRBJ1-5 and V is TRBV2; tentative D call: TRBD1 (6 bases). Deletions cut 5 bases from V and 0 bases from J, with 8 bases between. The germline V gene has CDR1 SNHLY and CDR2 FYNNEI. This CDR3 spans 14 amino acids. This CDR3 reads CASSSDSSNQPQHF. DNA of the CDR3: TGTGCCAGCAGTTCGGACAGTAGCAATCAGCCCCAGCATTTT.

The J gene is TRBJ2-3, the V gene TRBV7-2; a weak D match, TRBD2 (6 bases). V lost 5 bases, J lost 6 bases, and 15 bases lay in between. The CDR3 contains 14 residues. Germline V lookup: CDR1 SGHTA, CDR2 FQGNSA. This chain's CDR3 is CASSVVEGGDTQYF. The CDR3 DNA is TGTGCCAGCAGCGTCGTAGAGGGAGGCGATACGCAGTATTTT.

This chain's CDR3 is CSVSLGQGNQPQHF. The CDR3, as DNA: TGCAGCGTCTCGCTCGGACAGGGAAATCAGCCCCAGCATTTT. The chain links TRBV29-1 to TRBJ1-5; 8 bases map to TRBD1. The V and J ends lost 6 bases and 4 bases, in that order; junction bases with no gene match: 8. Germline CDR1 reads SQVTM; CDR2 reads ANQGSEA. This CDR3 region has 14 residues.

The chain carries TRBV15 and TRBJ2-6; no firm D call. This CDR3 contains 15 residues. Germline V gives CDR1 LNHNV, CDR2 YYDKDF (reference sequence). The germline V and J ends were trimmed by 2 bases and 0 bases, with 5 bases remaining between them. In nucleotides, the CDR3 is TGTGCCACCAGCAGAAGTAACTCTGGGGCCAACGTCCTGACTTTC. Protein sequence: CATSRSNSGANVLTF. Full variable domain (rest looked up from reference TRBV15 and TRBJ2-6): DAMVIQNPRYQVTQFGKPVTLSCSQTLNHNVMYWYQQKSSQAPKLLFHYYDKDFNNEADTPDNFQSRRPNTSFCFLDIRSPGLGDTAMYLCATSRSNSGANVLTFGAGSRLTVL.

This clonotype was seen a handful of times. The chain uses TRBV20-1 and TRBJ2-7; TRBD1 agrees at 9 bases. This CDR3 has 14 amino acids. Germline loops: CDR1 DFQATT, CDR2 SNEGSKA (reference sequence). V trimming: 3 bases; J trimming: 2 bases; junction bases outside the gene matches: 5. CDR3 sequence reads: CSARRTGETYEQYF. Written as DNA, the CDR3 is TGCAGTGCTAGGAGGACAGGGGAAACCTACGAGCAGTACTTC.

This clonotype was found a few times. The rearrangement joins TRBV6-1 to TRBJ2-7; no clear D gene. The CDR3 runs to 13 residues. The ends were cut back, 6 bases at V and 3 bases at J, with 12 bases in the middle. The germline CDR1 and CDR2 sequences are MNHNS and SASEGT. Here the CDR3 reads CASSSPVSYEQYF. Written as DNA, the CDR3 is TGTGCCAGCAGCTCCCCGGTCAGCTACGAGCAGTACTTC.

The chain employs TRBV12-3 or TRBV12-4 and TRBJ1-2; 8 bases line up with TRBD1. The CDR3 is 16 amino acids. Trimming cost V 7 bases and J 8 bases; bases outside gene matches: 18. The chain's CDR3 is CASITGGAGGLLGYTF. The CDR3 nucleotides read TGTGCCAGCATCACTGGGGGGGCAGGGGGCTTATTGGGCTACACCTTC.

This clonotype appeared many times. The chain recombines TRBV2 with TRBJ2-5; D is uncertain. V lost 4 bases, J lost 6 bases, and 9 bases lay in between. CDR3 length equals 12 residues. The germline V gene has CDR1 SNHLY and CDR2 FYNNEI. The CDR3 sequence is CASSGEEKTQYF. The CDR3 DNA reads as TGTGCCAGCAGTGGAGAGGAGAAGACCCAGTACTTC.

The chain uses TRBV30 and TRBJ1-2; 7 positions match TRBD1. The CDR3 spans 15 residues. The trim removed 0 bases at V and 6 bases at J, leaving 10 bases unmatched. Germline V gene lookup returns CDR1 GTSNPN and CDR2 SVGIG (reference sequence). CDR3 loop: CAWSVDFPTGDGYTF. CDR3 sequence (DNA): TGTGCCTGGAGTGTAGATTTCCCTACAGGGGATGGCTACACCTTC.